This TCR beta chain is drawn from a study of identifying expanded T cells in peripheral blood. Findings of the study overall: Over about two and four weeks, about 17 and 20 clones changed, versus approximately 1.1 between replicates. Across healthy donors, higher total template counts meant significantly greater roughly 2-week count variance.

Details on this clone: What it binds is not known.

The assay was immunoSEQ multiplex PCR, and TCRdb's table has in-frame clones only and misses some. The table shows around 94,000 clones, with approximately 88% occurring only once. The CDR3 sequence is 14 residues long. The V segment lost 7 bases and the J segment 5 bases; nucleotides outside the gene matches: 8. Germline values: CDR1 SGHRS, CDR2 YFSETQ. Collection occurred without any documented infections or immune events in donors. This receptor was taken from a person aged 18-70 years in good health. The chain links TRBV5-1 to TRBJ2-7; 11 bases agree with TRBD1. The sequenced sample consisted of blood. The CDR3 DNA reads as TGCGCCAGCGGACCCGGGACAGGGGGGCACGAGCAGTACTTC. This encodes CASGPGTGGHEQYF. Variable domain in full (rest from reference TRBV5-1 and TRBJ2-7): KAGVTQTPRYLIKTRGQQVTLSCSPISGHRSVSWYQQTPGQGLQFLFEYFSETQRNKGNFPGRFSGRQFSNSRSEMNVSTLELGDSALYLCASGPGTGGHEQYFGPGTRLTVT.